A single sample gave rise to the 5 T cell receptor delta chains below, sequenced in a study of gamma-delta T cells after stem cell transplantation. TCRdb redid clone calling on the RT-PCR reads using CATT. The sample contains some 1,300 delta-chain clones, around 2.6% of which appear only once. Input material: gamma-delta T cells. These receptor sequences come from a human donor. It is not recorded whose cells these are; they may come from a transplant donor.

Of note for this clone: TCRdb records a much larger clone's protein for this DNA, with a difference at residue 14 that likely arises from a read error; the protein given is the translation of the DNA. The V call is TRDV2, the J call TRDJ1, with D uncertain. Germline CDR1 is GEAIGNYY and CDR2 is EKD. The CDR3 extends over 15 amino acids. CDR3 protein: CACDLIGGYTDKLTF. As DNA, the CDR3 is TGTGCCTGTGACCTGATTGGTGGGTACACCGATAAACTCACCTTT.

A remark on this clone: The protein that TCRdb holds for this DNA derives from a much larger clone and differs from the translated DNA at residue 8, which likely indicates a read error; the protein shown here is translated from the DNA. J is TRDJ1 and V is TRDV2; 7 positions match TRDD3. The CDR3 is made up of 20 amino acids. Looked up from germline, CDR1 is GEAIGNYY and CDR2 is EKD. With 0 bases clipped from V and 7 bases from J, the junction kept 25 bases outside the gene matches. CDR3: CACDTAGPGDQRGDFGKLIF. CDR3 nucleotide sequence: TGTGCCTGTGACACCGCGGGACCGGGGGATCAACGAGGGGATTTTGGTAAACTCATCTTT.

Remarks on this clone: The translation of this DNA and the TCRdb protein of a much larger clone differ at residue 16, probably owing to a read error; the protein shown here is translated from the DNA. The gene calls are TRDV2 and TRDJ1, with TRDD3 identical over 13 bases. CDR1 is GEAIGNYY and CDR2 is EKD in the germline V gene. The CDR3 contains 18 residues. Here the CDR3 reads CACDTVLGDTRYTDKFIF. The CDR3 DNA is TGTGCCTGTGACACCGTACTGGGGGATACGAGATACACCGATAAATTCATCTTT.

V gene TRDV2 combines with J gene TRDJ1; weak D call: TRDD3 (6 bases). Trimming cost V 3 bases and J 6 bases, with 31 bases left between them. This CDR3 contains 19 residues. Per the germline V gene, CDR1 is GEAIGNYY and CDR2 is EKD. CDR3 in DNA: TGTGCCTGTGACCCCATCCCTATACTGGGAGCAACCCCAGCCAATAAACTCATCTTT. Encoded protein: CACDPIPILGATPANKLIF.

This clone was counted only a few times. The gene calls are TRDV2 and TRDJ3, with TRDD3 matching over 12 bases. This CDR3 comprises 18 residues. V trimming: 4 bases; J trimming: 3 bases; junction bases outside the gene matches: 6. CDR1 and CDR2 (germline): GEAIGNYY, EKD. The CDR3 sequence is CACDELGDTSWDTRQMFF. The CDR3 bases are TGTGCCTGTGATGAGCTGGGGGATACGAGCTGGGACACCCGACAGATGTTTTTC.